The rows below give T cell receptor beta chains drawn from one sample of a study of T cell repertoires in cytomegalovirus infection. MiXCR was run by TCRdb on the reads, yielding one entry per CDR3 protein. The profile shows 570,000 or so distinct CDR3 sequences, around two fifths of them singletons. The antigens these receptors bind are not known. The sample was cultured PBMCs, taken from culture after CMV antigen stimulation. All receptors derive from a human donor in good health (CMV status not recorded). Some clones in this sample may be carry-over from other donors' samples. The CDR3 runs from the conserved cysteine through the conserved F or W. Fields, in order: J gene, clone size, D gene, V gene, CDR3 length, CDR3 protein, CDR3 DNA. The D gene is left open where the match is weak. Size is omitted from some rows. Given values are once, few, many or a class for expanded clones.

>TRBJ2-7|few|TRBD2|TRBV12-3/TRBV12-4|16
CASSLLAGGGSYEQYF
TGTGCCAGCAGCCTACTAGCGGGGGGGGGCTCCTACGAGCAGTACTTC
>TRBJ2-6|.|.|TRBV6-2/TRBV6-3|15
CASSTRLSGANVLTF
TGTGCCAGCAGTACCAGGCTCTCTGGGGCCAACGTCCTGACTTTC
>TRBJ2-5|.|TRBD1|TRBV7-2|16
CASSTSGTGMLETQYF
TGTGCCAGCAGCACGAGCGGGACAGGGATGTTGGAGACCCAGTACTTC
>TRBJ2-3|.|TRBD2|TRBV6-2/TRBV6-3|18
CASSYTRLAGTSTDTQYF
TGTGCCAGCAGTTACACGAGACTAGCGGGAACTAGCACAGATACGCAGTATTTT
>TRBJ2-4|.|TRBD1|TRBV6-1|15
CASNSGGQGGNIQYF
TGTGCCAGCAACTCCGGGGGACAGGGAGGGAACATTCAGTACTTC
>TRBJ1-1|.|TRBD1|TRBV3-1|16
CASSQWDRGSRTEAFF
TGTGCCAGCAGCCAATGGGACAGGGGATCACGGACTGAAGCTTTCTTT
>TRBJ2-3|.|.|TRBV14|16
CASSQEGDQYTDTQYF
TGTGCCAGCAGCCAAGAAGGGGACCAATACACAGATACGCAGTATTTT
>TRBJ1-5|few|.|TRBV5-3|14
CARSLGRYWSPQHF
TGTGCCAGAAGCCTTGGACGCTATTGGTCGCCCCAGCATTTT
>TRBJ1-3|.|.|TRBV7-2|16
CASSLAGPRSGNTIYF
TGTGCCAGCAGCTTAGCGGGACCGCGCTCTGGAAACACCATATATTTT
>TRBJ1-4|.|.|TRBV7-6|13
CASSLPHNEKLFF
TGTGCCAGCAGCTTACCCCATAATGAAAAACTGTTTTTT
>TRBJ2-3|.|.|TRBV10-3|14
CAISESVRADTQYF
TGTGCCATCAGTGAGTCAGTGAGGGCAGATACGCAGTATTTT
>TRBJ2-3|few|.|TRBV19|14
CASSIQLGTDTQYF
TGTGCCAGTAGTATACAACTAGGCACAGATACGCAGTATTTT
>TRBJ2-3|.|TRBD1|TRBV5-1|14
CASSLRQGPDTQYF
TGCGCCAGCAGCTTGCGACAGGGCCCAGATACGCAGTATTTT
>TRBJ1-1|.|.|TRBV7-9|14
CASSVSAANTEAFF
TGTGCCAGCAGCGTCAGCGCGGCGAACACTGAAGCTTTCTTT
>TRBJ1-2|few|.|TRBV7-2|14
CASSFGFQGGGYTF
TGTGCCAGCAGCTTCGGTTTCCAGGGTGGGGGCTACACCTTC
>TRBJ2-7|once|.|TRBV4-1|14
CASSQEGGPNEQYF
TGCGCCAGCAGCCAAGAGGGGGGGCCAAACGAGCAGTACTTC
>TRBJ2-7|few|.|TRBV6-5|16
CASSYGGGAGENEQYF
TGTGCCAGCAGTTACGGGGGAGGCGCCGGGGAGAACGAGCAGTACTTC
>TRBJ2-1|few|.|TRBV5-1|16
CASSPEGRFIYNEQFF
TGCGCCAGCAGCCCCGAGGGGCGGTTCATCTACAATGAGCAGTTCTTC
>TRBJ2-3|.|.|TRBV11-2|16
CASSVTGGVRTDTQYF
TGTGCCAGCAGCGTTACAGGGGGGGTGAGGACAGATACGCAGTATTTT
>TRBJ2-1|few|TRBD1|TRBV20-1|16
CSARDPSGTGGNEQFF
TGCAGTGCTAGAGATCCCTCCGGGACAGGGGGCAATGAGCAGTTCTTC
>TRBJ1-2|few|.|TRBV7-2|14
CASSGTGRVAGYTF
TGTGCCAGCAGCGGGACGGGGAGAGTGGCGGGCTACACCTTC
>TRBJ2-2|.|TRBD2|TRBV9|15
CASSATSGPGGELFF
TGTGCCAGCAGCGCGACTAGCGGACCTGGGGGGGAGCTGTTTTTT
>TRBJ1-4|.|.|TRBV11-2|17
CASSLTTGNLYNEKLFF
TGTGCCAGCAGCTTGACCACAGGGAACCTTTACAATGAAAAACTGTTTTTT
>TRBJ1-6|.|TRBD1|TRBV12-3/TRBV12-4|16
CASSQDRPKGNSPLHF
TGTGCCAGCAGTCAGGACAGGCCCAAAGGAAATTCACCCCTCCACTTT
>TRBJ2-2|few|TRBD1|TRBV19|12
CASSIPRGRLFF
TGTGCCAGTAGTATACCCAGGGGGCGACTGTTTTTT